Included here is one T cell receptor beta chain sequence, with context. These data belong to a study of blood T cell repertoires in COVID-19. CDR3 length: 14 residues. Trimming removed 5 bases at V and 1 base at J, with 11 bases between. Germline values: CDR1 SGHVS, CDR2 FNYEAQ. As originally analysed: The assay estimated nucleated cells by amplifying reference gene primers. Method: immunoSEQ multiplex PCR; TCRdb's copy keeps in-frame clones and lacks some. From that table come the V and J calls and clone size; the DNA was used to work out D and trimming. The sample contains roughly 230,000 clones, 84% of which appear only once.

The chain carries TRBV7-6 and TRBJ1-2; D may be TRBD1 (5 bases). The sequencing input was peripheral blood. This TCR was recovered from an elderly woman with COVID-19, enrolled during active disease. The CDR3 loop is CASSQGTGNYGYTF. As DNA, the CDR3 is TGTGCCAGCAGCCAGGGAACGGGTAACTATGGCTACACCTTC.